These 21 T cell receptor beta chains came from one sample sequenced in a study of STAT5B mutations in CD4+ large granular lymphocyte leukemia. Measured with immunoSEQ multiplex PCR; TCRdb has only the in-frame clones, and not every one. The sample records 20,000 or so clones, about four fifths being singletons. Sequenced input: CD4+ T cells from blood buffy coats. These TCRs come from a human donor in good health.

Notes on this clone: Different DNA sequences within this sample yield the same CDR3. The CDR3 DNA reads TGTGCCAGCTCACGTGGACTAGCGGGGGACTACGAGCAGTACTTC. This codes for CASSRGLAGDYEQYF. The genes are TRBV18 and TRBJ2-7; 13 bases agree with TRBD2. The CDR3 extends over 15 amino acids. J lost 3 bases, V lost 4 bases, and 3 bases had no gene match. Germline values: CDR1 KGHSH, CDR2 LQKENI.

The chain combines TRBV19 with TRBJ2-2; 12 bases are shared with TRBD1. Germline V gene data show CDR1 as LNHDA and CDR2 as SQIVND (reference sequence). V shed 5 bases, J shed 7 bases, and the junction held 5 bases outside the gene matches. The CDR3 has 15 amino acids. Here the CDR3 reads CASSPGQGAVGELFF. In nucleotides, the CDR3 is TGTGCCAGTAGTCCGGGACAGGGGGCGGTCGGGGAGCTGTTTTTT. Full variable domain (rest looked up from reference TRBV19 and TRBJ2-2): DGGITQSPKYLFRKEGQNVTLSCEQNLNHDAMYWYRQDPGQGLRLIYYSQIVNDFQKGDIAEGYSVSREKKESFPLTVTSAQKNPTAFYLCASSPGQGAVGELFFGEGSRLTVL.

The DNA for the CDR3 is TGTGCCAGCAGCCCAAGCGGGAGGACGGGCGAGCAGTACTTC. Its protein is CASSPSGRTGEQYF. The chain employs TRBV11-3 and TRBJ2-7; 9 nucleotides agree with TRBD2. Per germline, CDR1 SGHNT and CDR2 YENEEA. Trimming took 5 bases from V and 6 from J; bases not matched to a gene: 8. This CDR3 is 14 amino acids long.

CDR3 protein: CASSESRANRGYTF. The CDR3 DNA sequence: TGTGCCAGCAGTGAAAGCAGAGCTAATAGGGGCTACACCTTC. The genes are TRBV6-1 and TRBJ1-2; D is uncertain. The CDR3 has 14 residues. Germline V gene data show CDR1 as MNHNS and CDR2 as SASEGT. Deletions cut 2 bases from V and 8 bases from J, with 15 bases between.

This clone was detected a few times. This chain links TRBV6-6 with TRBJ1-1; D perhaps matches TRBD1 (5 bases). With 4 bases removed from V and 8 bases from J, the gap between germline ends came to 11 bases. The CDR3 consists of 12 residues. In germline, CDR1 is MNHNY, CDR2 SVGAGI (reference sequence). The CDR3 sequence is CASSFGTDEAFF. The CDR3 DNA sequence: TGTGCCAGCAGTTTCGGGACCGACGAAGCTTTCTTT.

This clone was seen only a few times. This rearrangement joins TRBV19 to TRBJ1-2; 8 nucleotides line up with TRBD1. CDR3 size: 13 residues. V shed 3 bases, J shed 7 bases, and the junction held 4 bases outside the gene matches. Germline CDR1 is LNHDA and CDR2 is SQIVND (reference sequence). The DNA for the CDR3 is TGTGCCAGTAGTATCCAGGGGGCGGTTGGCTACACCTTC. It translates to CASSIQGAVGYTF.

The chain employs TRBV11-1 and TRBJ1-3; 11 bases align to TRBD1. The CDR3 length is 16 residues. Trimming removed 2 bases from V and 6 bases from J; junction bases left unmatched: 6. Germline V gives CDR1 SGHAT, CDR2 FQDESV (reference sequence). The CDR3 coding sequence is TGTGCCAGCAGCTTACACGGACAGGGGGCCGAAAACACCATATATTTT. This codes for CASSLHGQGAENTIYF.

The V gene is TRBV6-1, the J gene TRBJ2-3; TRBD1 aligns across 9 bases. Germline V lookup: CDR1 MNHNS, CDR2 SASEGT. The CDR3 runs to 15 residues. V shed 2 bases, J shed 1 base, and the junction held 1 base outside the gene matches. The CDR3: CASSENRGRTDTQYF. CDR3 DNA: TGTGCCAGCAGTGAAAACAGGGGGCGCACAGATACGCAGTATTTT.

The chain combines TRBV5-1 with TRBJ2-5; no reliable D call. Between the trimmed V and J ends, which lost 0 bases and 8 bases, there was a span of 11 bases. Germline assignment: CDR1 SGHRS and CDR2 YFSETQ. The CDR3 runs to 13 residues. The DNA for the CDR3 is TGCGCCAGCAGCTTGGGGTTTGGAGACACCCAGTACTTC. Amino acids: CASSLGFGDTQYF.

This sequence joins TRBV6-6 and TRBJ1-2; D perhaps matches TRBD1 (6 bases). This CDR3 has 16 amino acids. CDR1 and CDR2 (germline): MNHNY, SVGAGI (reference sequence). Trimming shortened V by 6 bases and J by 2 bases, and 19 bases separated the two germline ends. Here the CDR3 reads CASSPRAGDGNYGYTF. Here the CDR3 DNA reads TGTGCCAGCAGCCCTCGCGCAGGGGATGGAAACTATGGCTACACCTTC.

The genes are TRBV7-2 and TRBJ2-1; the match to TRBD2 covers 10 bases. The germline V gene encodes CDR1 SGHTA and CDR2 FQGNSA. The CDR3 spans 15 residues. Trimming removed 2 bases from V and 7 bases from J; junction bases left unmatched: 5. Written as DNA, the CDR3 is TGTGCCAGCAGCTTATTCAGCGGGGGGGAGAATGAGCAGTTCTTC. Amino acids: CASSLFSGGENEQFF.

This sequence joins TRBV28 and TRBJ1-3, with a possible D match to TRBD1 (5 bases). The CDR3 covers 16 residues. V lost 1 base and J lost 0, with 10 bases in between. Germline lookup yields CDR1 MDHEN and CDR2 SYDVKM. The CDR3 sequence is CASSLLGLSSGNTIYF. The CDR3 region has the DNA TGTGCCAGCAGTTTATTGGGACTAAGCTCTGGAAACACCATATATTTT. Full variable domain (rest looked up from reference TRBV28 and TRBJ1-3): DVKVTQSSRYLVKRTGEKVFLECVQDMDHENMFWYRQDPGLGLRLIYFSYDVKMKEKGDIPEGYSVSREKKERFSLILESASTNQTSMYLCASSLLGLSSGNTIYFGEGSWLTVV.

CDR3 in DNA: TGTGCCAGCAGCCCTCGAGCAGGGGGCGCTTACAATGAGCAGTTCTTC. It is translated as CASSPRAGGAYNEQFF. V usage is TRBV7-2 and J usage is TRBJ2-1; 8 bases are a match to TRBD1. The CDR3 has 16 amino acids. Germline loops: CDR1 SGHTA, CDR2 FQGNSA. V was clipped by 5 bases and J by 4 bases; unmatched bases: 10.

V gene TRBV2 combines with J gene TRBJ1-1, with 9 bases fitting TRBD1. V lost 6 bases and J lost 3; bases outside the gene matches: 8. The CDR3 has 15 amino acids. In germline, CDR1 is SNHLY, CDR2 FYNNEI. The CDR3 DNA is TGTGCCAGCAGGGTCAACAGGGGGCTGGACACTGAAGCTTTCTTT. Translating it yields CASRVNRGLDTEAFF.

This clone showed up just a few times. The V and J genes are TRBV29-1 and TRBJ1-1, with D maybe TRBD1 (5 bases). The length of the CDR3 is 12 residues. The germline CDR1 and CDR2 sequences are SQVTM and ANQGSEA. Trimming removed 6 bases from V and 2 bases from J, with 10 bases in between. CDR3 bases: TGCAGCGTGGACATAGATAACACTGAAGCTTTCTTT. It codes for CSVDIDNTEAFF.

V and J are TRBV19 and TRBJ1-3, with a weak D call TRBD1 (5 bases). This CDR3 spans 14 amino acids. Between the trimmed V and J ends, which lost 7 bases and 4 bases, there was a span of 14 bases. Germline CDR1 is LNHDA and CDR2 is SQIVND (reference sequence). The CDR3 loop reads CASKGAGVGNTIYF. The CDR3 bases are TGTGCCAGTAAGGGAGCGGGGGTCGGAAACACCATATATTTT.

This rearrangement joins TRBV28 to TRBJ2-1; 7 bases map to TRBD2. The V gene's germline CDR1 is MDHEN and CDR2 SYDVKM. The CDR3 is made up of 17 amino acids. After removal of 2 bases from V and 4 bases from J, the junction contained 11 bases not matched to a gene. CDR3 sequence (DNA): TGTGCCAGCAGTTTACCCATCGTGCTAGCGGAGTACAATGAGCAGTTCTTC. Residues: CASSLPIVLAEYNEQFF.

CDR3 protein: CAWELAGTDTQYF. DNA of the CDR3: TGTGCCTGGGAACTAGCGGGCACAGATACGCAGTATTTT. The chain recombines TRBV30 with TRBJ2-3, with 8 bases identical to TRBD2. V lost 5 bases, J lost 1 base, and 2 bases stayed unmatched. Germline V gives CDR1 GTSNPN, CDR2 SVGIG (reference sequence). The CDR3 runs to 13 residues.

The V and J genes are TRBV5-4 and TRBJ2-7; TRBD2 might be the D (6 bases). This CDR3 spans 13 amino acids. Deletions cut 1 base from V and 6 bases from J, with 11 bases between. Per germline, CDR1 SGHNT and CDR2 YYREEE (reference sequence). CDR3 amino acids: CASSLWGGSEQYF. The CDR3 DNA is TGTGCCAGCAGCTTGTGGGGAGGATCCGAGCAGTACTTC.

This clone was seen a few times. The chain couples TRBV10-3 to TRBJ2-7, with D perhaps given as TRBD1 or TRBD2 (5 bases each). CDR3 length equals 14 residues. The ends were cut back, 3 bases at V and 7 bases at J, with 16 bases in the middle. CDR1 and CDR2 (germline): ENHRY, SYGVKD. For the CDR3, the DNA is TGTGCCATCAGTGAAAGGGACGGGGAGTGGGAGCAGTACTTC. Translation gives CAISERDGEWEQYF.

The rearrangement joins TRBV28 to TRBJ1-2; maybe TRBD1 (6 bases). This CDR3 has 13 residues. Germline V gene data show CDR1 as MDHEN and CDR2 as SYDVKM. V shed 5 bases and J shed 8 bases, with 15 bases lying between them. CDR3 DNA: TGTGCCAGCAGTCGAAACAGGGTTGAAGGCTACACCTTC. It yields the protein CASSRNRVEGYTF.